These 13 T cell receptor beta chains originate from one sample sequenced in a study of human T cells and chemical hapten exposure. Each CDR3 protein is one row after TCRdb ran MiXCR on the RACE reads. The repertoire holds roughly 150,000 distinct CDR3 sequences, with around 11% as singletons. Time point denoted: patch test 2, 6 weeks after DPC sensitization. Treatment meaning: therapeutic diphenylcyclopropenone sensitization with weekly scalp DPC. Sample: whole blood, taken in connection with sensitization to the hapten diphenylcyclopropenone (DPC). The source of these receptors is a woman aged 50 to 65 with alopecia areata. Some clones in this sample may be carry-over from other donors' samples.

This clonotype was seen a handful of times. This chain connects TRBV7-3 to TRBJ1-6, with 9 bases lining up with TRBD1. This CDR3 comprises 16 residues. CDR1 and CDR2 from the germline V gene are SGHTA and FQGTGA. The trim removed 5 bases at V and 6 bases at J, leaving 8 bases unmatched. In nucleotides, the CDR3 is TGTGCCAGCAGCCTTACCGGGACAGGGATTAATTCACCCCTCCACTTT. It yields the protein CASSLTGTGINSPLHF.

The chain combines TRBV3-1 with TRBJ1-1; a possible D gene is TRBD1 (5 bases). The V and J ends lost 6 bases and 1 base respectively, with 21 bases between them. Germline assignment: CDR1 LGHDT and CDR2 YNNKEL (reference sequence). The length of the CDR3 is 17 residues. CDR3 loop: CASRPSGRRAENTEAFF. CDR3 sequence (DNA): TGTGCCAGCAGACCATCAGGGAGGCGGGCGGAGAACACTGAAGCTTTCTTT.

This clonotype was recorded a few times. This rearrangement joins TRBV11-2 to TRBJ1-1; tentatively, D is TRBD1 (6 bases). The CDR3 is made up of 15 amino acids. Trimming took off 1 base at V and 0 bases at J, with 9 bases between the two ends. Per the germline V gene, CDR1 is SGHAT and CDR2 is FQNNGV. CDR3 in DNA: TGTGCCAGCAGCTTAGTAACAGGGATGAACACTGAAGCTTTCTTT. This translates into CASSLVTGMNTEAFF.

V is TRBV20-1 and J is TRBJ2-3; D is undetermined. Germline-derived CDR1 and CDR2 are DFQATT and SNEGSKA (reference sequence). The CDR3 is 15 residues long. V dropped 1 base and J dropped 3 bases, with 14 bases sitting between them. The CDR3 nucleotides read TGCAGTGCTAGAGGCCCCCTGGTTGGGACAGATACGCAGTATTTT. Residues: CSARGPLVGTDTQYF.

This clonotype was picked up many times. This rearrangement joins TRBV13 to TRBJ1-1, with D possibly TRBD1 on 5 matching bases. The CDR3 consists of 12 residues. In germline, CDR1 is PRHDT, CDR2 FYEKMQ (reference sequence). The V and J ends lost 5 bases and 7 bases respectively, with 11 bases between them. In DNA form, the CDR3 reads TGTGCCAGCAGCCCAAGGGGCAATGAAGCTTTCTTT. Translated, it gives CASSPRGNEAFF.

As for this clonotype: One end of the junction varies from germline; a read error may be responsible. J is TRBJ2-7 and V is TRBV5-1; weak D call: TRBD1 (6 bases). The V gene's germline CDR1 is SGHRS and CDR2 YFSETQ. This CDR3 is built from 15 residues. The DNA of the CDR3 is TGCGCCAGCAGCTTGGTCAGGGGTGCCTCCTACAAGCAGTACTTC. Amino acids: CASSLVRGASYKQYF.

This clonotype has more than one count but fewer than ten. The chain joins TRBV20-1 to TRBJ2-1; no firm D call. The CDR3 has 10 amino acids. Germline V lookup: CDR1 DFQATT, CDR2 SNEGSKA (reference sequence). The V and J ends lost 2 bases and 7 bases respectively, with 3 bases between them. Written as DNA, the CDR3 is TGCAGTGCTAGACTGAATGAGCAGTTCTTC. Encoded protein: CSARLNEQFF.

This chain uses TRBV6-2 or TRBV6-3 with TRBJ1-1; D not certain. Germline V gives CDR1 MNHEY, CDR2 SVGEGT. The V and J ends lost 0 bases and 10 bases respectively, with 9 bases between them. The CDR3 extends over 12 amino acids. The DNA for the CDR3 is TGTGCCAGCAGTTACTCGTTTGGGCTAGCTTTCTTT. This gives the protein CASSYSFGLAFF.

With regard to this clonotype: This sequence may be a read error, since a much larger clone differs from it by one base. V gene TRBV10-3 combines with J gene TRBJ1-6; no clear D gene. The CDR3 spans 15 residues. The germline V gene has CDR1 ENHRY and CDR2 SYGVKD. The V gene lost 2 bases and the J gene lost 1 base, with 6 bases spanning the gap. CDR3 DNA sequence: TGTGCCATCAGTGAGACGGGTTCCTATAATTCACCCCTCCACTTT. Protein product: CAISETGSYNSPLHF.

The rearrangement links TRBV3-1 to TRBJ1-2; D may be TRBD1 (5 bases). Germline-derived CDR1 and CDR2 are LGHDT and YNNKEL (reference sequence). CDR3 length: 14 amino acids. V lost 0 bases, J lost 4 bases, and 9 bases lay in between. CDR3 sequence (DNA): TGTGCCAGCAGCCAAGAGACAGCACTCTATGGCTACACCTTC. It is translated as CASSQETALYGYTF.

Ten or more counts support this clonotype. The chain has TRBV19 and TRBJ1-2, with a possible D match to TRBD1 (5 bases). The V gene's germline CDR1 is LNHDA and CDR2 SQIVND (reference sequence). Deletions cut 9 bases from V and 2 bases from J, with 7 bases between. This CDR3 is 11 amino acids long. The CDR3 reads CASRVNYGYTF. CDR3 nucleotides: TGTGCCAGCAGGGTGAACTATGGCTACACCTTC. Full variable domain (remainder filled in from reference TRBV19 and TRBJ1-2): DGGITQSPKYLFRKEGQNVTLSCEQNLNHDAMYWYRQDPGQGLRLIYYSQIVNDFQKGDIAEGYSVSREKKESFPLTVTSAQKNPTAFYLCASRVNYGYTFGSGTRLTVV.

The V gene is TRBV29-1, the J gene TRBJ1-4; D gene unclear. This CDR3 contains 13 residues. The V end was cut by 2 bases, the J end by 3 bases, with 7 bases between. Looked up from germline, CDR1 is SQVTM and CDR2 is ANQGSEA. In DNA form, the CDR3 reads TGCAGCGTTGAATATGGGGCTAATGAAAAACTGTTTTTT. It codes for CSVEYGANEKLFF. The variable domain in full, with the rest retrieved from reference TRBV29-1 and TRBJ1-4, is SAVISQKPSRDICQRGTSLTIQCQVDSQVTMMFWYRQQPGQSLTLIATANQGSEATYESGFVIDKFPISRPNLTFSTLTVSNMSPEDSSIYLCSVEYGANEKLFFGSGTQLSVL.

For the CDR3, the DNA is TGTGCCAGCAGTCCCGCCCGAAGCTCCTACAATGAGCAGTTCTTC. The encoded protein is CASSPARSSYNEQFF. V usage is TRBV28 and J usage is TRBJ2-1; D not resolved. This CDR3 is built from 15 residues. Germline lookup yields CDR1 MDHEN and CDR2 SYDVKM. V was cut by 5 bases and J by 0 bases, with 11 bases left in between.